The 27 T cell receptor beta chains below come from one sample, sequenced in a study of shared T cell receptors in the human thymus. Clones were sequenced by immunoSEQ multiplex PCR, and TCRdb holds only the in-frame ones, with some missing. The sample lists more than 550,000 clones, around 87% seen once, with just under 0.0095% in the top ten. The same specimen was also included in a second study, on human thymus T cells.

Sequencing was performed on thymocytes. The receptors stem from a boy younger than two with a congenital heart defect.

The chain couples TRBV5-1 to TRBJ2-7; TRBD1 matches 8 bases. The ends lost 5 bases at V and 0 bases at J; junction bases unmatched: 4. The germline gives CDR1 SGHRS, CDR2 YFSETQ. This CDR3 has 14 amino acids. CDR3 sequence: CASSRQGPSYEQYF. The CDR3 nucleotides read TGCGCCAGCAGTAGACAGGGGCCCTCCTACGAGCAGTACTTC.

This clone was observed once. CDR3 residues: CASSLGSSRQGAPTGELFF. The CDR3 DNA is TGTGCCAGCAGCTTAGGCTCCTCCCGACAGGGGGCGCCGACCGGGGAGCTGTTTTTT. The genes are TRBV7-9 and TRBJ2-2; 10 nucleotides align to TRBD1. Per germline, CDR1 SEHNR and CDR2 FQNEAQ (reference sequence). The CDR3 is 19 amino acids. V dropped 1 base and J dropped 5; count of bases not matched to a gene: 13.

This chain connects TRBV2 to TRBJ2-5, with 7 bases fitting TRBD1. V shed 1 base and J 2 bases; nucleotides not matched to a gene: 7. Germline CDR1 and CDR2: SNHLY and FYNNEI. The CDR3 is 16 residues long. Written as DNA, the CDR3 is TGTGCCAGCAGTGAAGGGGGACAGTGGCGGCAAGAGACCCAGTACTTC. Its protein product is CASSEGGQWRQETQYF.

The chain couples TRBV28 to TRBJ2-1, with 7 bases lining up with TRBD1. Germline CDR1 MDHEN, CDR2 SYDVKM. There are 15 residues in the CDR3. J lost 7 bases, V lost 4 bases, and 10 bases had no gene match. CDR3 DNA sequence: TGTGCCAGCAGTTCTAACGACAGGGTCACTAATGAGCAGTTCTTC. This sequence encodes CASSSNDRVTNEQFF.

This clone was detected a few times. The rearrangement joins TRBV19 to TRBJ2-1; D gene unclear. The germline CDR1 and CDR2 sequences are LNHDA and SQIVND (reference sequence). CDR3 length: 13 amino acids. Trimming left V 9 bases short and J 0 bases short, with 9 bases between. The CDR3: CASQYSSYNEQFF. The CDR3 DNA reads TGTGCCAGCCAATATAGCTCCTACAATGAGCAGTTCTTC.

The chain combines TRBV27 with TRBJ2-1; 12 bases map to TRBD2. After removal of 6 bases from V and 3 bases from J, the junction contained 15 bases not matched to a gene. The CDR3 has 19 amino acids. Germline lookup yields CDR1 MNHEY and CDR2 SMNVEV (reference sequence). This CDR3 is CASRALAGGPVGNYNEQFF. The CDR3 DNA reads as TGTGCCAGCAGGGCTCTAGCGGGAGGGCCTGTAGGTAACTACAATGAGCAGTTCTTC.

The J gene is TRBJ2-3, the V gene TRBV5-8; 12 nucleotides match TRBD2. Germline assignment: CDR1 SGHTS and CDR2 YDEGEE. The CDR3 contains 17 residues. V shed 3 bases, J shed 0 bases, and the junction held 5 bases outside the gene matches. This CDR3 reads CASSSLAGGHSTDTQYF. The CDR3 DNA is TGTGCCAGCAGCTCACTAGCGGGAGGCCACAGCACAGATACGCAGTATTTT.

The chain couples TRBV6-5 to TRBJ2-1; TRBD2 matches at 11 bases. Germline values: CDR1 MNHEY, CDR2 SVGAGI. Unmatched junction bases numbered 10, after V lost 2 bases and J lost 10 bases. This CDR3 has 16 amino acids. CDR3 loop: CASSYAALAGGWEQFF. CDR3 DNA sequence: TGTGCCAGCAGTTACGCGGCGCTAGCGGGAGGATGGGAGCAGTTCTTC.

This clone was counted only a few times. The chain recombines TRBV19 with TRBJ2-7; a weak D match, TRBD1 (6 bases). The germline V gene encodes CDR1 LNHDA and CDR2 SQIVND (reference sequence). V lost 4 bases and J lost 2, with 15 bases in between. The CDR3 sequence is 15 residues long. CDR3 sequence reads: CASSTKQGRAYEQYF. CDR3 DNA sequence: TGTGCCAGTAGTACAAAACAGGGACGGGCCTACGAGCAGTACTTC.

The V gene is TRBV7-8, the J gene TRBJ1-5; a weak D match, TRBD1 (6 bases). In germline, CDR1 is SGHVS, CDR2 FQNEAQ. The CDR3 is 21 residues long. The V end was cut by 4 bases, the J end by 0 bases, with 28 bases between. As DNA, the CDR3 is TGTGCCAGCAGCTCCAGGGGACCGAAATACCCCTCGCGGTATAGCAATCAGCCCCAGCATTTT. Its translation is CASSSRGPKYPSRYSNQPQHF.

The chain joins TRBV15 to TRBJ2-7, with D perhaps TRBD1 (5 bases). Germline V gene sequence: CDR1 LNHNV, CDR2 YYDKDF (reference sequence). The CDR3 totals 15 residues. V gave up 0 bases and J gave up 2 bases, with 11 bases separating them. In nucleotides, the CDR3 is TGTGCCACCAGCAGAGATAGGGGTTTCCCCTACGAGCAGTACTTC. As protein: CATSRDRGFPYEQYF.

The chain joins TRBV5-6 to TRBJ2-7, with 9 bases fitting TRBD2. This CDR3 region has 18 residues. The V and J ends lost 4 bases and 2 bases, in that order; junction bases with no gene match: 16. Per the germline V gene, CDR1 is SGHDT and CDR2 is YYEEEE. DNA of the CDR3: TGTGCCAGCAGCCCAACCCCTTACGGGACTAGCACCACCTACGAGCAGTACTTC. This codes for CASSPTPYGTSTTYEQYF.

The rearrangement uses TRBV28 and TRBJ2-3, with 7 bases lining up with TRBD1. This CDR3 has 17 residues. The germline gives CDR1 MDHEN, CDR2 SYDVKM. Germline trimming cut 5 bases from V and 2 bases from J; bases unmatched to any gene: 13. The CDR3 protein is CASSNKDRTPYTDTQYF. The CDR3 bases are TGTGCCAGCAGTAACAAGGACAGGACTCCCTACACAGATACGCAGTATTTT.

The V and J genes are TRBV28 and TRBJ1-2; D not certain. Germline CDR1 MDHEN, CDR2 SYDVKM. This CDR3 has 16 amino acids. V lost 2 bases, J lost 3 bases, and 16 bases lay in between. In DNA, the CDR3 is TGTGCCAGCAGTTTAAGGCGGCACCTCGATTACTATGGCTACACCTTC. Translation gives CASSLRRHLDYYGYTF.

V and J are TRBV5-1 and TRBJ2-2, with TRBD2 identical over 10 bases. The trim removed 0 bases at V and 3 bases at J, leaving 11 bases unmatched. CDR1 and CDR2 from the germline V gene are SGHRS and YFSETQ. There are 19 residues in the CDR3. Here the CDR3 DNA reads TGCGCCAGCAGCTTGGATACCACCGGGACTAGCGACGACACCGGGGAGCTGTTTTTT. Translation: CASSLDTTGTSDDTGELFF.

V usage is TRBV9 and J usage is TRBJ1-4; D perhaps matches TRBD1 (6 bases). V gave up 0 bases and J gave up 7 bases, with 13 bases separating them. Looked up from germline, CDR1 is SGDLS and CDR2 is YYNGEE. The CDR3 is 15 residues long. The CDR3 DNA follows: TGTGCCAGCAGCGTAGATGGAGGGGGGGTTGAAAAACTGTTTTTT. Its translation is CASSVDGGGVEKLFF.

CDR3 region: CASSQEIHTGGAFSYEQYF. DNA of the CDR3: TGCGCCAGCAGCCAAGAGATCCATACGGGGGGAGCGTTCTCCTACGAGCAGTACTTC. This chain uses TRBV4-3 with TRBJ2-7; TRBD2 aligns across 7 bases. In germline, CDR1 is LGHNA, CDR2 YSLEER. V shed 0 bases and J 0 bases; nucleotides not matched to a gene: 14. The CDR3 has 19 amino acids.

This clone was seen once. The CDR3 loop reads CASSIDEGHKEAFF. The CDR3 nucleotides read TGTGCCAGTAGTATAGATGAGGGACACAAAGAAGCTTTCTTT. The chain carries TRBV19 and TRBJ1-1; tentative D call: TRBD1 (6 bases). The CDR3 covers 14 residues. Trimming pared 0 bases from V and 8 bases from J, leaving 13 bases between. Germline V gene data show CDR1 as LNHDA and CDR2 as SQIVND (reference sequence).

The V gene is TRBV30, the J gene TRBJ2-7; a possible D gene is TRBD1 (6 bases). Germline CDR1 is GTSNPN and CDR2 is SVGIG (reference sequence). Trimming left V 4 bases short and J 1 base short, with 14 bases between. The CDR3 contains 14 residues. CDR3: CAWTPGHLSYEQYF. The CDR3 coding sequence is TGTGCCTGGACTCCGGGACACCTTTCCTACGAGCAGTACTTC.

The V gene is TRBV7-5, the J gene TRBJ1-2; the D call TRBD1 from the table was never checked on the DNA. TRBV7-5 is a pseudogene locus. This CDR3 spans 13 amino acids. The CDR3 DNA sequence: TGTGCCAGAAGACCGCGGACAGTCTATGGCTACACCTTC. Residues: CARRPRTVYGYTF.

This sequence joins TRBV5-1 and TRBJ2-7, with a possible D match to TRBD1 (6 bases). The CDR3 sequence is 15 residues long. CDR1 is SGHRS, CDR2 YFSETQ, per germline. Deletions cut 5 bases from V and 2 bases from J, with 17 bases between. The CDR3 protein is CASRMTAKGAYEQYF. CDR3 nucleotides: TGCGCCAGCAGAATGACAGCCAAGGGGGCCTACGAGCAGTACTTC.

The chain uses TRBV6-6 and TRBJ1-1; possibly TRBD1 for D (6 bases). The germline CDR1 and CDR2 sequences are MNHNY and SVGAGI (reference sequence). The CDR3 has 14 residues. The V and J ends lost 6 bases and 5 bases respectively, with 16 bases between them. The CDR3 DNA reads as TGTGCCAGCAGCCACAGGGTGGCTGGGACTGAAGCTTTCTTT. This translates into CASSHRVAGTEAFF.

The chain couples TRBV28 to TRBJ2-7; the D gene is possibly TRBD1 (6 bases). The CDR3 extends over 13 amino acids. Trimming took off 5 bases at V and 3 bases at J, with 11 bases between the two ends. Germline V gene lookup returns CDR1 MDHEN and CDR2 SYDVKM. The CDR3, as DNA: TGTGCCAGCAGTGAAGGACAGAACTACGAGCAGTACTTC. It yields the protein CASSEGQNYEQYF.

The V gene is TRBV6-5, the J gene TRBJ2-7, with TRBD2 matching 10 bases. The germline gives CDR1 MNHEY, CDR2 SVGAGI. The V segment lost 5 bases and the J segment 2 bases; nucleotides outside the gene matches: 3. The CDR3 covers 14 residues. The CDR3 loop is CASSLAGVTYEQYF. The CDR3, as DNA: TGTGCCAGCAGTCTAGCGGGGGTGACCTACGAGCAGTACTTC.

The V and J genes are TRBV28 and TRBJ2-1; 8 nucleotides line up with TRBD2. Looked up from germline, CDR1 is MDHEN and CDR2 is SYDVKM. The trim removed 4 bases at V and 10 bases at J, leaving 12 bases unmatched. This CDR3 has 15 amino acids. The CDR3 DNA reads as TGTGCCAGCAGTTGTGCCGGGACTAGTGAGGTAGAGCAGTTCTTC. It encodes CASSCAGTSEVEQFF.

This chain uses TRBV19 with TRBJ1-5; D is undetermined. Germline lookup yields CDR1 LNHDA and CDR2 SQIVND (reference sequence). Between the trimmed V and J ends, which lost 5 bases and 7 bases, there was a span of 12 bases. The CDR3 is 13 residues long. The DNA for the CDR3 is TGTGCCAGTAGTGCGGGATTCGGACAGCCCCAGCATTTT. It encodes CASSAGFGQPQHF.

The CDR3: CASRVIRTGNTEAFF. The DNA for the CDR3 is TGTGCCAGCAGAGTGATTCGGACAGGGAACACTGAAGCTTTCTTT. This rearrangement joins TRBV5-5 to TRBJ1-1, with 7 bases identical to TRBD1. With 5 bases clipped from V and 1 base from J, the junction kept 8 bases outside the gene matches. Germline lookup yields CDR1 SGHKS and CDR2 YYEKEE (reference sequence). The CDR3 is 15 residues long.